The T cell receptor (beta chain) under discussion was sequenced for a study of graft-versus-host responses after intestinal transplantation. Study summary: Grafts that recipients had were multivisceral, liver-intestinal, or isolated intestinal transplants. Every one of the recipients received anti-thymocyte globulin induction and afterwards took tacrolimus and steroids for around 3 years. Overall study results and limits: Researchers found GvH clones in recipient marrow, and some showed up first in ileum or blood. Patients who carried graft-donor T cell macrochimerism also had high graft-versus-host to host-versus-graft clonal ratios in their allografts.

TCRdb keeps only in-frame clones here, not all; method: immunoSEQ multiplex PCR. The repertoire holds under 100,000 clones, with 90% to 95% as singletons. Of note for this clone: Its specificity is unknown.

CDR1 and CDR2 from the germline V gene are SGHVS and FQNEAQ. J was trimmed by 5 bases and V by 1 base; bases with no gene match: 6. The length of the CDR3 is 16 residues. The source of this sequence is a human donor who was the organ donor for an intestinal transplant. The J gene is TRBJ2-2, the V gene TRBV7-8; 8 bases match TRBD2. The sequencing used unstimulated CD8+ T cells sorted from spleen or lymph node cells, collected before transplant. Here the CDR3 reads CASSLVGTRKTGELFF. In DNA, the CDR3 is TGTGCCAGCAGCTTAGTTGGGACTAGAAAAACCGGGGAGCTGTTTTTT.